This T cell receptor beta chain was recorded in a study of early T cells in non-severe SARS-CoV-2 infection. Whole-study context: Whole-blood bulk RNA, unsorted, was sequenced, and chains were unpaired. Whole-study findings and limits: The study's VDJdb matching favored anti-spike CD8 responses and missed private and CD4 specificities.

Germline CDR1 MDHEN, CDR2 SYDVKM. The V end was cut by 1 base, the J end by 2 bases, with 8 bases between. The CDR3 sequence is 14 residues long. A remark on this clonotype: The antigen is undetermined.

Individual cDNA molecules received unique molecular identifiers during library preparation. TCRdb redid the calling of the 5' RACE reads with MiXCR, one entry per CDR3 protein. The sample lists some 60,000 distinct CDR3 sequences; more than 8.5% were seen once. This TCR derives from an adult who was a healthcare worker with PCR-confirmed SARS-CoV-2 infection or an uninfected control (not recorded which). The chain links TRBV28 to TRBJ1-1; the D is unclear. The sample was whole blood. In nucleotides, the CDR3 is TGTGCCAGCAGTTTATTACCGGATAACACTGAAGCTTTCTTT. Translating it yields CASSLLPDNTEAFF.